The 20 T cell receptor beta chains below were found in one sample sequenced in a study of T cell repertoires in cytomegalovirus infection. TCRdb ran MiXCR on the reads and lists one entry per CDR3 protein. In the table there are 200,000 to 300,000 distinct CDR3 sequences, roughly an eighth of which are singletons. Sequenced: PBMCs. The receptors derive from a human donor in good health (CMV status not recorded). Some clones in this sample may be carry-over from other donors' samples.

This clonotype was seen a few times. V and J are TRBV28 and TRBJ2-5; tentatively, D is TRBD2 (5 bases). V was pared by 2 bases and J by 5 bases, with 15 bases between. CDR3 length equals 15 residues. Per germline, CDR1 MDHEN and CDR2 SYDVKM. This chain's CDR3 is CASSLDYSRRETQYF. In DNA form, the CDR3 reads TGTGCCAGCAGTTTAGACTACAGTCGTCGGGAGACCCAGTACTTC.

Ten or more counts support this clonotype. CDR3 residues: CASTKTGAGRFEKLFF. The DNA for the CDR3 is TGTGCCAGCACCAAGACAGGGGCCGGCCGATTTGAAAAACTGTTTTTT. V gene TRBV7-6 combines with J gene TRBJ1-4, with TRBD1 identical over 8 bases. This CDR3 is 16 amino acids long. With V trimmed by 7 bases and J by 7 bases, 14 bases remained unmatched. From germline, CDR1 is SGHVS and CDR2 FNYEAQ.

V gene TRBV29-1 combines with J gene TRBJ2-2; 8 positions match TRBD1. The trim removed 1 base at V and 6 bases at J, leaving 1 base unmatched. CDR1 is SQVTM, CDR2 ANQGSEA, per germline. CDR3 size: 13 residues. The CDR3 bases are TGCAGCGTTGAAGTACAGGGGGCCGGGGAGCTGTTTTTT. Amino acids: CSVEVQGAGELFF.

This clonotype was recorded a few times. The chain is built from TRBV7-9 and TRBJ2-1; 11 positions agree with TRBD2. The ends lost 5 bases at V and 4 bases at J; junction bases unmatched: 4. Germline assignment: CDR1 SEHNR and CDR2 FQNEAQ (reference sequence). The CDR3 is 15 residues long. The CDR3 protein is CASSTIAGGYNEQFF. The CDR3 bases are TGTGCCAGCAGCACCATAGCGGGGGGGTACAATGAGCAGTTCTTC.

This clonotype was counted only a few times. V and J are TRBV28 and TRBJ1-4, with TRBD1 as a possible D gene (5 bases). Trimming cost V 3 bases and J 4 bases, with 15 bases left between them. Germline CDR1 reads MDHEN; CDR2 reads SYDVKM. The length of the CDR3 is 16 residues. CDR3 nucleotides: TGTGCCAGCAGTTTGAGTCCTCAGGGCTTTAATGAAAAACTGTTTTTT. This translates into CASSLSPQGFNEKLFF.

This clonotype came up many times. The chain links TRBV5-4 to TRBJ2-1; D may be TRBD2 (6 bases). Looked up from germline, CDR1 is SGHNT and CDR2 is YYREEE (reference sequence). V shed 4 bases and J shed 0 bases, with 17 bases lying between them. The length of the CDR3 is 17 residues. The CDR3 loop is CASSKAGRSSSYNEQFF. The CDR3 DNA reads TGTGCCAGCAGCAAAGCCGGGAGATCGAGCTCCTACAATGAGCAGTTCTTC. Combining the CDR3 with reference TRBV5-4 and TRBJ2-1 gives the whole variable domain ETGVTQSPTHLIKTRGQQVTLRCSSQSGHNTVSWYQQALGQGPQFIFQYYREEENGRGNFPPRFSGLQFPNYSSELNVNALELDDSALYLCASSKAGRSSSYNEQFFGPGTRLTVL.

The chain carries TRBV20-1 and TRBJ1-1; D not resolved. The CDR3 runs 15 residues. Trimming left V 3 bases short and J 6 bases short, with 20 bases between. Germline CDR1 and CDR2: DFQATT and SNEGSKA (reference sequence). Here the CDR3 reads CSASRPVGGRAEAFF. Here the CDR3 DNA reads TGCAGTGCTAGCCGGCCCGTCGGAGGGAGGGCTGAAGCTTTCTTT.

V usage is TRBV5-1 and J usage is TRBJ2-7, with 10 bases matching TRBD1. The CDR3 covers 16 residues. Trimming removed 3 bases from V and 5 bases from J; junction bases left unmatched: 11. Germline-derived CDR1 and CDR2 are SGHRS and YFSETQ. The CDR3 reads CASSSGGTGDSHEQYF. The CDR3 DNA reads as TGCGCCAGCAGCTCTGGGGGGACAGGGGATAGCCACGAGCAGTACTTC.

This clonotype was seen a single time. A much larger clone differs by one base, so this may be a read error. V usage is TRBV7-9 and J usage is TRBJ2-7; maybe TRBD1 (6 bases). This CDR3 has 13 amino acids. V lost 4 bases, J lost 4 bases, and 11 bases lay in between. From germline, CDR1 is SEHNR and CDR2 FQNEAQ (reference sequence). The CDR3 spells CASSSATGYEQYF. In DNA form, the CDR3 reads TGTGCCAGCAGCTCAGCCACAGGGTACGAGCAGTACTTC.

This clonotype was counted many times. V and J are TRBV6-5 and TRBJ2-3; the match to TRBD1 covers 9 bases. This CDR3 has 16 residues. V was clipped by 1 base and J by 1 base; unmatched bases: 3. Per germline, CDR1 MNHEY and CDR2 SVGAGI. The DNA of the CDR3 is TGTGCCAGCAGTTACTGGACAGGGGAAGGCACAGATACGCAGTATTTT. Protein sequence: CASSYWTGEGTDTQYF.

This clonotype has a count of ten or more. The genes are TRBV10-3 and TRBJ2-1; a possible D gene is TRBD1 (6 bases). The CDR3 is 14 amino acids. V lost 1 base, J lost 9 bases, and 13 bases lay in between. Germline CDR1 reads ENHRY; CDR2 reads SYGVKD. CDR3 sequence (DNA): TGTGCCATCAGTGAGTACGGACAGTCTCTTGAGCAGTTCTTC. Translation gives CAISEYGQSLEQFF.

The table lists this clonotype with many counts. Here the CDR3 reads CASSLWTGRVGGWDSSNQPQHF. The CDR3 nucleotides read TGTGCCAGCAGCTTATGGACGGGAAGGGTCGGAGGTTGGGACTCTAGCAATCAGCCCCAGCATTTT. The genes are TRBV7-2 and TRBJ1-5; the D gene is possibly TRBD1 (5 bases). The CDR3 runs 22 residues. V was pared by 2 bases and J by 0 bases, with 29 bases between. Germline V gives CDR1 SGHTA, CDR2 FQGNSA. The complete variable domain, with remaining parts taken from reference TRBV7-2 and TRBJ1-5, reads GAGVSQSPSNKVTEKGKDVELRCDPISGHTALYWYRQSLGQGLEFLIYFQGNSAPDKSGLPSDRFSAERTGGSVSTLTIQRTQQEDSAVYLCASSLWTGRVGGWDSSNQPQHFGDGTRLSIL.

Ten or more counts support this clonotype. The rearrangement links TRBV5-4 to TRBJ2-1; D unclear. Germline V lookup: CDR1 SGHNT, CDR2 YYREEE (reference sequence). V lost 0 bases and J 5 bases, leaving 9 bases between the germline ends. The CDR3 is 14 residues long. The CDR3 DNA reads TGTGCCAGCAGCTTGGCCTTCAGAGACAATGAGCAGTTCTTC. Translating it yields CASSLAFRDNEQFF. Combining the CDR3 with reference TRBV5-4 and TRBJ2-1 gives the whole variable domain ETGVTQSPTHLIKTRGQQVTLRCSSQSGHNTVSWYQQALGQGPQFIFQYYREEENGRGNFPPRFSGLQFPNYSSELNVNALELDDSALYLCASSLAFRDNEQFFGPGTRLTVL.

The chain uses TRBV12-3 or TRBV12-4 and TRBJ1-1; D uncertain. This CDR3 spans 15 amino acids. V shed 5 bases and J shed 2 bases, with 15 bases lying between them. The CDR3 region has the DNA TGTGCCAGCAGTCCCGGGCCCCTTCCAAACACTGAAGCTTTCTTT. This gives the protein CASSPGPLPNTEAFF.

Only a few counts were recorded for this clonotype. This chain joins TRBV29-1 and TRBJ1-3, with D hard to call. Germline V lookup: CDR1 SQVTM, CDR2 ANQGSEA. Trimming left V 0 bases short and J 3 bases short, with 12 bases between. The CDR3 is 15 amino acids. The CDR3, as DNA: TGCAGCGTTGAAGACCGGATCGGCAATGGAAACACCATATATTTT. It is translated as CSVEDRIGNGNTIYF.

On this clonotype itself: This may be a read error, as it is one base from a much larger clone. This sequence joins TRBV6-8 and TRBJ1-1; D uncertain. This CDR3 contains 14 residues. CDR1 is MNHGY, CDR2 SAAAGT, per germline. CDR3 coding DNA: TGTGTCAGCAGTTATTTACGTCCAGACACTGAAGCTTTCTTT. Protein: CVSSYLRPDTEAFF.

This clonotype was seen at least ten times. This rearrangement joins TRBV7-3 to TRBJ2-1; TRBD2 aligns across 11 bases. Germline CDR1 SGHTA, CDR2 FQGTGA. This CDR3 spans 14 amino acids. Trimming at V came to 5 bases and at J to 10 bases, leaving 7 bases not matched to a gene. DNA for the CDR3: TGTGCCAGCAGCCCCCATAGCGGGAGGGAAGAGCAGTTCTTC. Protein: CASSPHSGREEQFF.

The V gene is TRBV20-1, the J gene TRBJ2-7; D is ambiguous. This CDR3 is 13 amino acids long. Looked up from germline, CDR1 is DFQATT and CDR2 is SNEGSKA (reference sequence). Trimming took 2 bases from V and 6 from J, leaving 14 bases between them. Here the CDR3 reads CSARTTLVGEQYF. Here the CDR3 DNA reads TGCAGTGCTAGAACCACCCTAGTGGGCGAGCAGTACTTC.

The rearrangement joins TRBV20-1 to TRBJ1-5; the match to TRBD1 covers 9 bases. Germline V gene data show CDR1 as DFQATT and CDR2 as SNEGSKA (reference sequence). The junction had 8 bases not matched to a gene; V was cut back by 0 bases and J by 5 bases. There are 16 residues in the CDR3. The CDR3 reads CSARESGTGPHQPQHF. CDR3 DNA: TGCAGTGCTAGAGAAAGCGGGACAGGGCCCCATCAGCCCCAGCATTTT.

The CDR3 spells CASTHGWSTGELFF. The CDR3 DNA reads TGTGCCAGTACCCATGGTTGGAGCACCGGGGAGCTGTTTTTT. This rearrangement joins TRBV6-1 to TRBJ2-2, with D unresolved. Per germline, CDR1 MNHNS and CDR2 SASEGT. This CDR3 is built from 14 residues. The ends were cut back, 9 bases at V and 4 bases at J, with 15 bases in the middle.